These 24 T cell receptor beta chains came from one sample sequenced in a study of Japanese encephalitis immunity and Zika vaccine responses. TCRdb re-called the 5' RACE reads with MiXCR, one entry per CDR3 protein. The sample includes about 600 distinct CDR3 sequences, more than 1.5% of them seen just once. Peptide pools at about 1 ug/mL each stimulated CFSE-labeled PBMCs over a roughly 6-day culture. Unfixed live CD56-CD19-CD16-CD3+CD4+ CFSE-low cells were sorted as proliferating CD4 T cells. Sequenced here: antigen-activated CD4+ T cells from blood, cultured, sampled during a Zika inactivated vaccine study. The receptors stem from an adult man who received an inactivated Zika virus vaccine.

By sample fraction, this clonotype is medium-sized. The chain employs TRBV29-1 and TRBJ2-7; D perhaps matches TRBD1 (5 bases). The CDR3 length is 12 residues. Germline-derived CDR1 and CDR2 are SQVTM and ANQGSEA. Trimming removed 1 base at V and 3 bases at J, with 7 bases between. Written as DNA, the CDR3 is TGCAGCGTTGAAGGACAGCGCTACGAGCAGTACTTC. Protein: CSVEGQRYEQYF.

Sample share makes this clonotype large. The chain uses TRBV29-1 and TRBJ2-2; D call uncertain. The V gene lost 7 bases and the J gene lost 1 base, with 7 bases spanning the gap. CDR1 SQVTM and CDR2 ANQGSEA come from the germline V gene. The CDR3 has 12 residues. Written as DNA, the CDR3 is TGCAGCGGGCGGCAGAACACCGGGGAGCTGTTTTTT. It specifies CSGRQNTGELFF.

The sample holds many counts of this clonotype. This sequence joins TRBV11-2 and TRBJ2-5, with D possibly matching TRBD1 (5 bases). Germline V lookup: CDR1 SGHAT, CDR2 FQNNGV. There are 11 residues in the CDR3. V was clipped by 3 bases and J by 7 bases, with 6 bases between them. The DNA for the CDR3 is TGTGCCAGCAGCTTCCAGGGGACCCAGTACTTC. Residues: CASSFQGTQYF. Complete variable domain (other parts from reference TRBV11-2 and TRBJ2-5): EAGVAQSPRYKIIEKRQSVAFWCNPISGHATLYWYQQILGQGPKLLIQFQNNGVVDDSQLPKDRFSAERLKGVDSTLKIQPAKLEDSAVYLCASSFQGTQYFGPGTRLLVL.

This clonotype was seen repeatedly, ten times or more. The rearrangement links TRBV20-1 to TRBJ2-3; D tentatively reads TRBD1 or TRBD2 (7 bases each). CDR1 and CDR2 from the germline V gene are DFQATT and SNEGSKA (reference sequence). With 3 bases removed from V and 4 bases from J, the gap between germline ends came to 11 bases. The CDR3 covers 13 residues. The CDR3 reads CSASRGGADTQYF. The CDR3 coding sequence is TGCAGTGCTAGCAGGGGGGGCGCAGATACGCAGTATTTT.

This clonotype is medium-sized (0.01 to 0.1%) in the sample. This chain uses TRBV7-2 with TRBJ1-2; D unresolved. V gave up 5 bases and J gave up 3 bases, with 13 bases separating them. The CDR3 extends over 14 amino acids. Germline V gene lookup returns CDR1 SGHTA and CDR2 FQGNSA. The CDR3 DNA reads TGTGCCAGCAGCCAGGCCCCAGCTTACTATGGCTACACCTTC. The encoded protein is CASSQAPAYYGYTF.

This clonotype is large (0.1 to 1%) within its sample. The gene calls are TRBV5-4 and TRBJ2-1; 8 nucleotides match TRBD1. V dropped 4 bases and J dropped 0; count of bases not matched to a gene: 6. The V gene's germline CDR1 is SGHNT and CDR2 YYREEE (reference sequence). The CDR3 spans 16 residues. The CDR3 here is CASSERGTGSYNEQFF. In nucleotides, the CDR3 is TGTGCCAGCAGCGAGAGAGGGACAGGCTCCTACAATGAGCAGTTCTTC. The variable domain in full, with the rest retrieved from reference TRBV5-4 and TRBJ2-1, is ETGVTQSPTHLIKTRGQQVTLRCSSQSGHNTVSWYQQALGQGPQFIFQYYREEENGRGNFPPRFSGLQFPNYSSELNVNALELDDSALYLCASSERGTGSYNEQFFGPGTRLTVL.

In its sample, this clonotype is large. The J gene is TRBJ2-7, the V gene TRBV12-5, with 9 bases lining up with TRBD2. CDR3 length: 16 residues. CDR1 and CDR2 from the germline V gene are LGHNT and FRNRAP. The J segment lost 3 bases and the V segment lost 3 bases, leaving 9 bases of the junction unmatched. The CDR3: CASGLHSGLAYYEQYF. CDR3 DNA sequence: TGTGCTAGTGGTTTACACTCGGGACTAGCTTACTACGAGCAGTACTTC.

This clonotype is large (0.1 to 1%). The rearrangement links TRBV5-5 to TRBJ1-5; D might be TRBD1 (6 bases). Trimming shortened V by 2 bases and J by 8 bases, and 17 bases separated the two germline ends. This CDR3 has 15 residues. The germline CDR1 and CDR2 sequences are SGHKS and YYEKEE (reference sequence). In nucleotides, the CDR3 is TGTGCCAGCAGCTTCGAGGGGGGGCGGGAAAAGCCCCAGCATTTT. It translates to CASSFEGGREKPQHF. Looking up the rest from reference TRBV5-5 and TRBJ1-5 gives the full variable domain: DAGVTQSPTHLIKTRGQQVTLRCSPISGHKSVSWYQQVLGQGPQFIFQYYEKEERGRGNFPDRFSARQFPNYSSELNVNALLLGDSALYLCASSFEGGREKPQHFGDGTRLSIL.

This clonotype is classed as large. The chain combines TRBV29-1 with TRBJ2-2; 7 bases are shared with TRBD1. The CDR3 consists of 15 residues. Germline V gene lookup returns CDR1 SQVTM and CDR2 ANQGSEA. Trimming took 3 bases from V and 2 from J; bases not matched to a gene: 6. Here the CDR3 reads CSVDPGQKNTGELFF. The CDR3 DNA reads TGCAGCGTTGACCCGGGACAGAAAAACACCGGGGAGCTGTTTTTT.

This clonotype is medium-sized by share. The chain couples TRBV5-3 to TRBJ2-7, with D possibly matching TRBD2 (6 bases). TRBV5-3 belongs to the ORF category, with a function that is uncertain. The CDR3 is 14 amino acids. The V gene lost 5 bases and the J gene lost 0 bases, with 12 bases spanning the gap. The CDR3 coding sequence is TGTGCCAGAAGAAAACGGGAGAGCTCCTACGAGCAGTACTTC. This codes for CARRKRESSYEQYF.

This clonotype was picked up many times. The chain employs TRBV14 and TRBJ1-6; 11 bases match TRBD1. This CDR3 has 14 amino acids. V gave up 5 bases and J gave up 7 bases; unmatched junction bases: 1. Germline assignment: CDR1 SGHDN and CDR2 FVKESK. The CDR3 bases are TGTGCCAGCAGCTGGGACAGGGGGAATTCACCCCTCCACTTT. Protein: CASSWDRGNSPLHF.

This clonotype was detected ten times or more. V usage is TRBV25-1 and J usage is TRBJ1-3; 7 bases fit TRBD1. Trimming took 3 bases from V and 2 from J; bases not matched to a gene: 10. CDR1 and CDR2 (germline): MGHDK, SYGVNS. This CDR3 has 17 amino acids. The CDR3 region is CASSDSGGRKAGNTIYF. CDR3 coding DNA: TGTGCCAGCAGTGATTCAGGGGGACGGAAAGCTGGAAACACCATATATTTT.

This clonotype is medium-sized by share. The genes are TRBV6-1 and TRBJ1-2, with D possibly TRBD1 on 5 matching bases. Trimming removed 6 bases from V and 7 bases from J, with 18 bases in between. There are 14 residues in the CDR3. CDR1 is MNHNS, CDR2 SASEGT, per germline. This chain's CDR3 is CASSINQGAAGYTF. DNA for the CDR3: TGTGCCAGCAGCATCAATCAGGGAGCGGCTGGCTACACCTTC.

The chain combines TRBV30 with TRBJ2-5, with 10 bases that match TRBD2. Trimming at V came to 0 bases and at J to 0 bases, leaving 1 base not matched to a gene. CDR1 is GTSNPN and CDR2 is SVGIG in the germline V gene (reference sequence). The CDR3 has 15 residues. Here the CDR3 reads CAWSVAGGNQETQYF. The DNA for the CDR3 is TGTGCCTGGAGTGTAGCGGGGGGGAACCAAGAGACCCAGTACTTC. Looking up the rest from reference TRBV30 and TRBJ2-5 gives the full variable domain: SQTIHQWPATLVQPVGSPLSLECTVEGTSNPNLYWYRQAAGRGLQLLFYSVGIGQISSEVPQNLSASRPQDRQFILSSKKLLLSDSGFYLCAWSVAGGNQETQYFGPGTRLLVL.

This clonotype is medium-sized (0.01 to 0.1%). The chain joins TRBV5-1 to TRBJ2-5; the D gene could be TRBD1 or TRBD2 (5 bases each). The CDR3 extends over 16 amino acids. Trimming pared 0 bases from V and 7 bases from J, leaving 19 bases between. CDR1 and CDR2 (germline): SGHRS, YFSETQ. The CDR3 DNA follows: TGCGCCAGCAGCTTGGGGCGTGGGGGACGGGATTTGACCCAGTACTTC. Its protein product is CASSLGRGGRDLTQYF.

There are many counts of this clonotype. The CDR3 DNA follows: TGCGCCAGCAGCCTAGTGGGCTCGGGGGACACTGAAGCTTTCTTT. This translates into CASSLVGSGDTEAFF. The chain employs TRBV4-3 and TRBJ1-1; TRBD1 is a possible D gene (5 bases). Trimming left V 4 bases short and J 3 bases short, with 15 bases between. Germline CDR1 and CDR2: LGHNA and YSLEER. The CDR3 is made up of 15 amino acids.

In its sample, this clonotype was seen a few times. The gene calls are TRBV19 and TRBJ1-6, with 12 bases fitting TRBD1. This CDR3 spans 17 amino acids. The trim removed 1 base at V and 7 bases at J, leaving 5 bases unmatched. Germline CDR1 reads LNHDA; CDR2 reads SQIVND (reference sequence). The CDR3, as DNA: TGTGCCAGTAGTATAGGCCAGGGACAGGGGGCGAATTCACCCCTCCACTTT. It encodes CASSIGQGQGANSPLHF.

This clonotype was observed at least ten times. The rearrangement links TRBV5-1 to TRBJ2-1, with a weak D call TRBD2 (6 bases). CDR1 is SGHRS and CDR2 is YFSETQ in the germline V gene. This CDR3 is built from 13 residues. The ends were cut back, 2 bases at V and 9 bases at J, with 12 bases in the middle. In nucleotides, the CDR3 is TGCGCCAGCAGCTTTGGGCGGGGAAGTGAGCAGTTCTTC. The encoded protein is CASSFGRGSEQFF. Complete variable domain (other parts from reference TRBV5-1 and TRBJ2-1): KAGVTQTPRYLIKTRGQQVTLSCSPISGHRSVSWYQQTPGQGLQFLFEYFSETQRNKGNFPGRFSGRQFSNSRSEMNVSTLELGDSALYLCASSFGRGSEQFFGPGTRLTVL.

This clonotype is classed as medium-sized (0.01 to 0.1%). The chain combines TRBV4-1 with TRBJ1-3; D gene ambiguous. The CDR3 runs 15 residues. The germline CDR1 and CDR2 sequences are MGHRA and YSYEKL. V was clipped by 4 bases and J by 1 base, with 11 bases between them. The CDR3 nucleotides are TGCGCCAGCAGCCGGATTGGTGGATCTGGAAACACCATATATTTT. It specifies CASSRIGGSGNTIYF.

This clonotype was seen many times. The chain has TRBV29-1 and TRBJ2-2, with 7 bases that match TRBD2. After removal of 6 bases from V and 5 bases from J, the junction contained 6 bases not matched to a gene. The CDR3 has 13 amino acids. Germline V CDR1 and CDR2: SQVTM, ANQGSEA. The CDR3 sequence: CSVITGGTGELFF. In DNA, the CDR3 is TGCAGCGTAATAACCGGGGGGACCGGGGAGCTGTTTTTT.

In this sample, this clonotype is medium-sized. A much larger clone is a single base away; this may be a read error. This chain connects TRBV7-2 to TRBJ2-4, with D possibly matching TRBD1 (6 bases). The CDR3 runs 14 residues. Germline V gene sequence: CDR1 SGHTA, CDR2 FQGNSA. The CDR3 DNA reads TGTGCCAGCAGCCTGGGTGGGACAAAAAACATGCAGTACTTC. Translated, it gives CASSLGGTKNMQYF.

By share of the sample, this clonotype is large. V is TRBV7-2 and J is TRBJ2-5; TRBD2 might be the D (5 bases). The CDR3 runs 16 residues. Per germline, CDR1 SGHTA and CDR2 FQGNSA. V was trimmed by 4 bases and J by 2 bases, leaving 17 bases between them. The DNA for the CDR3 is TGTGCCAGCAGCTCCGCCGATCGCGGGCGGCAAGAGACCCAGTACTTC. Translating gives CASSSADRGRQETQYF.

Judged by abundance, this clonotype is medium-sized. V is TRBV6-1 and J is TRBJ2-6; D possibly uses TRBD1 or TRBD2 (6 bases each). The CDR3 sequence is 18 residues long. The germline V gene has CDR1 MNHNS and CDR2 SASEGT. V lost 6 bases and J lost 0, with 18 bases in between. The DNA of the CDR3 is TGTGCCAGCAGCCGCCTAGGGGGGAAGAGCTCTGGGGCCAACGTCCTGACTTTC. Its protein is CASSRLGGKSSGANVLTF.

Within the sample, this clonotype is medium-sized. This chain links TRBV5-6 with TRBJ1-2; TRBD1 aligns across 7 bases. V lost 2 bases and J lost 2; bases outside the gene matches: 6. In germline, CDR1 is SGHDT, CDR2 YYEEEE. The CDR3 has 15 residues. For the CDR3, the DNA is TGTGCCAGCAGCTTCGGCCCGACAGGGAACTATGGCTACACCTTC. Its protein is CASSFGPTGNYGYTF.